These T cell receptor beta chains were read from a single sample in a study of T-cell memory formation after mild COVID-19. Each CDR3 protein gets one entry after TCRdb re-called the 5' RACE reads with MiXCR. The sample shows a few hundred thousand distinct CDR3 sequences, approximately 21% of them seen only once. Sequencing input: PBMCs or a T cell subset sorted from them (not recorded which). The receptors originated from an adult woman who had mild COVID-19 (a few samples of this study predate the infection). Cell type and time point are not known. The CDR3 runs from the conserved cysteine through the conserved F or W. Each record gives: CDR3 length, V gene, clone size, J gene, D gene, CDR3 DNA, CDR3 protein. A D gene is named only where the DNA matches it firmly. Size is stated for part of the rows, as once, few or many counts, or as a class when the clone is expanded.

>16|TRBV3-1|NA|TRBJ2-3|NA
TGTGCCAGCAGCCATGATCCCCGGGATAGCACAGATACGCAGTATTTT
CASSHDPRDSTDTQYF
>16|TRBV9|few|TRBJ1-1|NA
TGTGCCAGCGGACGCGAAGGACAGCTATCGAACACTGAAGCTTTCTTT
CASGREGQLSNTEAFF
>16|TRBV20-1|NA|TRBJ2-7|TRBD1
TGCAGTGCTAGAGATCCCCGGACAGGGGATTACGACGAGCAGTACTTC
CSARDPRTGDYDEQYF
>15|TRBV5-1|NA|TRBJ2-2|NA
TGCGCCAGCACACAACAGGGAAGGTCCACCGGGGAGCTGTTTTTT
CASTQQGRSTGELFF
>14|TRBV7-2|NA|TRBJ1-2|TRBD1
TGTGCCAGCACCCCGCCGGGACAGGGCTATGGCTACACCTTC
CASTPPGQGYGYTF
>12|TRBV20-1|many|TRBJ2-7|TRBD1
TGCAGTGCTCCGGACAGGGCCTACGAGCAGTACTTC
CSAPDRAYEQYF
>14|TRBV20-1|few|TRBJ2-7|TRBD2
TGCAGTGCTCCTCCGGGACTAGTCTCCTACGAGCAGTACTTC
CSAPPGLVSYEQYF
>13|TRBV30|few|TRBJ2-7|NA
TGTGCCTGGAGTGGCGACAGGTCCTACGAGCAGTACTTC
CAWSGDRSYEQYF
>15|TRBV6-5|NA|TRBJ1-5|NA
TGTGCCACCGCCAAGGGGAGACAGGCCAATCAGCCCCAGCATTTT
CATAKGRQANQPQHF
>11|TRBV3-1|few|TRBJ1-1|NA
TGTGCCAGCAGCCAGGGCTTTGAAGCTTTCTTT
CASSQGFEAFF
>14|TRBV12-3/TRBV12-4|few|TRBJ1-1|NA
TGTGCCACCCTCCAGGGAATCATGAACACTGAAGCTTTCTTT
CATLQGIMNTEAFF
>13|TRBV7-9|many|TRBJ1-1|TRBD1
TGTGCCAGCAGCTTAACGGGACAGACGGAGGCTTTCTTT
CASSLTGQTEAFF
>13|TRBV12-3/TRBV12-4|NA|TRBJ2-7|TRBD1
TGTGCCAGCAGACTACAGGGGACCTACGAGCAGTACTTC
CASRLQGTYEQYF
>16|TRBV5-1|NA|TRBJ2-3|TRBD2
TGCGCCAGCAGCTTGGAAGTAGCGGGGGGGCCAGATACGCAGTATTTT
CASSLEVAGGPDTQYF
>14|TRBV6-1|few|TRBJ2-5|NA
TGTGCCAGCAGTGGGTGGTACAGCGAAGAGACCCAGTACTTC
CASSGWYSEETQYF
>12|TRBV4-2|few|TRBJ1-1|NA
TGTGCCAGCAGCCAAGGACCCCGCCGGGCTTTCTTT
CASSQGPRRAFF
>15|TRBV6-5|NA|TRBJ2-7|TRBD2
TGTGCCAGCAGTCTGGGACTAACAAGGTCCTACGAGCAGTACTTC
CASSLGLTRSYEQYF
>15|TRBV28|NA|TRBJ2-3|NA
TGTGCCAGCACGCTGGCTAACCTAAACACAGATACGCAGTATTTT
CASTLANLNTDTQYF